This TCR beta chain was profiled in a study of cytomegalovirus exposure and HLA in healthy donors. PCR employed 60 Vbeta and 13 Jbeta primers. The repertoire was sequenced with immunoSEQ multiplex PCR; TCRdb's copy has only in-frame clones and lacks some. The sample shows over 120,000 clones, roughly 80% of them seen only once. CDR1 is LNHDA, CDR2 SQIVND, per germline (reference sequence). V was clipped by 1 base and J by 4 bases; unmatched bases: 6. The CDR3 covers 17 residues. Though nominally healthy at sampling, donors likely had unrecorded immune exposures. This chain links TRBV19 with TRBJ1-4; 10 bases fit TRBD1. Specimen: PBMCs. This TCR was recovered from a man in his forties in good health and CMV-seronegative. The CDR3 here is CASSIADRGRVNEKLFF. The CDR3 DNA sequence: TGTGCCAGTAGTATAGCTGACAGGGGGCGAGTTAATGAAAAACTGTTTTTT. The variable domain in full, with the rest retrieved from reference TRBV19 and TRBJ1-4, is DGGITQSPKYLFRKEGQNVTLSCEQNLNHDAMYWYRQDPGQGLRLIYYSQIVNDFQKGDIAEGYSVSREKKESFPLTVTSAQKNPTAFYLCASSIADRGRVNEKLFFGSGTQLSVL.